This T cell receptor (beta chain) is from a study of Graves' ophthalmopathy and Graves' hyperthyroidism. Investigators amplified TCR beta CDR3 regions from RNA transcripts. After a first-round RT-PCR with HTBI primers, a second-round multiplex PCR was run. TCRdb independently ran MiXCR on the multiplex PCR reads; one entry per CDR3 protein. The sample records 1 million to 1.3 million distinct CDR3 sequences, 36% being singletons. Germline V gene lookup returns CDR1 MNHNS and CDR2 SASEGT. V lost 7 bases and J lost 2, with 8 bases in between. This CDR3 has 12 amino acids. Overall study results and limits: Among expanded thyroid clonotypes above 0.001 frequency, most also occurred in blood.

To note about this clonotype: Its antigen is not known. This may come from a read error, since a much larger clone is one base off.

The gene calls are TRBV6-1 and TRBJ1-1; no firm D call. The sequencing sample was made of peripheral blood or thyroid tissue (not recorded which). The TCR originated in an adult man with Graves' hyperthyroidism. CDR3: CASNIQNTEAFF. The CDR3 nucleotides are TGTGCCAGCAACATACAAAACACTGAAGCTTTCTTT.